This TCR beta chain stems from a study of cytomegalovirus exposure and HLA in healthy donors. The PCR was carried out with 60 Vbeta primers and 13 Jbeta primers. Authors' data handling: Among the unique TCR beta chains that a later analysis counted, some 73 million in all, roughly 11 million were shared. Measured with immunoSEQ multiplex PCR; TCRdb has only the in-frame clones, and not every one. The V and J calls and clone size were taken over from that table, and D and trimming were inferred from the DNA. The table shows about 150,000 clones, with around 79% occurring only once. The CDR3 consists of 14 residues. CDR1 and CDR2 from the germline V gene are SGHDT and YYEEEE.

The sample taken for sequencing was PBMCs. This receptor was obtained from a man in his forties or fifties in good health and CMV-seropositive. The gene calls are TRBV5-6 and TRBJ2-5; 8 bases line up with TRBD2. The J call may be incorrect, as the DNA end agrees better with TRBJ2-7. CDR3 sequence: CASSLAGGAYEQYF. DNA for the CDR3: TGTGCCAGCAGCTTGGCCGGGGGGGCATACGAGCAGTACTTC.